The source of this T cell receptor (beta chain) is a study of T cell changes during pregnancy in multiple sclerosis. Generated by immunoSEQ multiplex PCR, the TCRdb table keeps only in-frame clones and is missing some. The sample has about 51,000 clones, roughly 93% seen once; the top ten hold around 2%. This TCR derives from a female donor with multiple sclerosis, enrolled in a pregnancy study. Sequencing used peripheral blood, obtained in the second trimester of pregnancy.

In DNA form, the CDR3 reads TGTGCCAGCTCACTTGACAGGCAGAGGACTTTCTTT. It encodes CASSLDRQRTFF. V and J are TRBV18 and TRBJ1-1; D is possibly TRBD1 (6 bases). From germline, CDR1 is KGHSH and CDR2 LQKENI. V was clipped by 4 bases and J by 12 bases, with 15 bases between them. This CDR3 is 12 amino acids long. The whole variable domain, filled in from reference TRBV18 and TRBJ1-1, reads NAGVMQNPRHLVRRRGQEARLRCSPMKGHSHVYWYRQLPEEGLKFMVYLQKENIIDESGMPKERFSAEFPKEGPSILRIQQVVRGDSAAYFCASSLDRQRTFFGQGTRLTVV.